Detailed here is one T cell receptor beta chain. Original data processing: Amplification with reference gene primers provided the estimates of nucleated cell counts. Clones were sequenced by immunoSEQ multiplex PCR, and TCRdb holds only the in-frame ones, with some missing. V, J and clone size were drawn from that table, and D and trimming were deduced from the DNA. This table has 60,000 to 75,000 clones, about 76% appearing once. This specimen belongs to a study of blood T cell repertoires in COVID-19. Overall study context: COVID-19 samples from acute and convalescent phases originated in the United States, Italy and Spain.

V was trimmed by 0 bases and J by 4 bases, leaving 7 bases between them. The CDR3 has 13 residues. CDR1 is LNHNV and CDR2 is YYDKDF in the germline V gene (reference sequence). Specimen: peripheral blood. The chain links TRBV15 to TRBJ2-7; D is perhaps TRBD2 (5 bases). This sequence was found in an elderly woman with acute or convalescent COVID-19. The CDR3 sequence is CATSRDLAYEQYF. The CDR3 nucleotides read TGTGCCACCAGCAGAGATCTAGCTTACGAGCAGTACTTC.